This T cell receptor beta chain was sequenced during a study of neoadjuvant anti-PD-1 for oral cavity cancer. Trimming took 5 bases from V and 0 from J, leaving 11 bases between them. The germline CDR1 and CDR2 sequences are KGHSH and LQKENI. The CDR3 consists of 15 residues. Method: immunoSEQ multiplex PCR; TCRdb's copy keeps in-frame clones and lacks some. In the table there are approximately 72,000 clones, about 83% of which are singletons. This specimen consisted of PBMCs, obtained before nivolumab (anti-PD-1) treatment. The chain links TRBV18 to TRBJ1-3; D may be TRBD1 (5 bases). The receptor was isolated from a person between 40 and 79 years old with oral cavity squamous cell carcinoma. CDR3 sequence: CASSTTGGSGNTIYF. The CDR3 DNA is TGTGCCAGCTCAACGACGGGGGGCTCTGGAAACACCATATATTTT.